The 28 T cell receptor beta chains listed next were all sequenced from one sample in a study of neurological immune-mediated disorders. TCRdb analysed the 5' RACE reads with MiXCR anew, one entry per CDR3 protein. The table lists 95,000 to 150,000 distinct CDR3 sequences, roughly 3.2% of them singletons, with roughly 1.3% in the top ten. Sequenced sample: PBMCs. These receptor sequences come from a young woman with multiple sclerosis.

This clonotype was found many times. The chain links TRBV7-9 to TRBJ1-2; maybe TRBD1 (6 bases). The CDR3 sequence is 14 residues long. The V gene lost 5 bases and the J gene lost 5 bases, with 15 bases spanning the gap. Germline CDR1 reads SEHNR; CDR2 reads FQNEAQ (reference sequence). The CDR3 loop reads CASSLLTQGYGYTF. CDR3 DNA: TGTGCCAGCAGCCTACTCACGCAGGGGTATGGCTACACCTTC.

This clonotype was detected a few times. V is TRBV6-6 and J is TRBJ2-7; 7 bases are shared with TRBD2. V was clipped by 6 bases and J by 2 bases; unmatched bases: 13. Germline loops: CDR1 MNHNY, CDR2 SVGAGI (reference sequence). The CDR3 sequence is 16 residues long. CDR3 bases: TGTGCCAGCAGGTCACTCACTAACCGGGGGGCCTACGAGCAGTACTTC. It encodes CASRSLTNRGAYEQYF.

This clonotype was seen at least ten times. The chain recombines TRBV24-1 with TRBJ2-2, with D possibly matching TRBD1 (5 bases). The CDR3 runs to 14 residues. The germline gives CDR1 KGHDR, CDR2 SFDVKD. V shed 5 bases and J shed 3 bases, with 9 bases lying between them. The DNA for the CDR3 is TGTGCCACCAGTGCGCAGGGCCACACCGGGGAGCTGTTTTTT. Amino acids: CATSAQGHTGELFF.

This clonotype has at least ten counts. This chain's CDR3 is CASSLGTAATNEKLFF. The CDR3 DNA reads as TGTGCCAGCAGCTTGGGGACGGCAGCAACTAATGAAAAACTGTTTTTT. The chain is built from TRBV5-8 and TRBJ1-4, with D hard to call. The CDR3 extends over 16 amino acids. The V gene lost 0 bases and the J gene lost 0 bases, with 9 bases spanning the gap. In germline, CDR1 is SGHTS, CDR2 YDEGEE.

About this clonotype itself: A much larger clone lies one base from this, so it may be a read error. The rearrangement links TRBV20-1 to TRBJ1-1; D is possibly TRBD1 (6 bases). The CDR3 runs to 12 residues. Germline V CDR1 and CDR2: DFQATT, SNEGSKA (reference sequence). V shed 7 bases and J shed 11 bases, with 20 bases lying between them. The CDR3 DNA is TGCAGTGATCCACTCTCACAGGGACGGGCTTTCTTT. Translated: CSDPLSQGRAFF.

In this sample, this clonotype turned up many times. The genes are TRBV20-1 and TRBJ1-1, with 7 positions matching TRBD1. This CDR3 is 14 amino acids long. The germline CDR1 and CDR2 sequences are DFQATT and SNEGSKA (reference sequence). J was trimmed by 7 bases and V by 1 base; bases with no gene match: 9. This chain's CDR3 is CSARVPGGTSEAFF. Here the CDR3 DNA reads TGCAGTGCTAGAGTGCCAGGGGGAACGAGTGAAGCTTTCTTT.

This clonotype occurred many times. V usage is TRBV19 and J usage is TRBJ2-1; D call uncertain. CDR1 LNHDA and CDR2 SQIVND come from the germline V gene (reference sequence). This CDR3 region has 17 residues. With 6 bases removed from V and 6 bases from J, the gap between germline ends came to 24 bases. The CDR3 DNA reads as TGTGCCAGTAGCCCACCGTTAGGTCAGCCGGATTTCAATGAGCAGTTCTTC. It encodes CASSPPLGQPDFNEQFF.

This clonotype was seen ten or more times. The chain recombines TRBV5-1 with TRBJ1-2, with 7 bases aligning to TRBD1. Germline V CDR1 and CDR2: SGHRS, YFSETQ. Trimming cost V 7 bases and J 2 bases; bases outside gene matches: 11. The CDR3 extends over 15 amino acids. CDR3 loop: CASYFVQGENYGYTF. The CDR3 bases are TGCGCCAGCTACTTTGTGCAGGGGGAGAACTATGGCTACACCTTC.

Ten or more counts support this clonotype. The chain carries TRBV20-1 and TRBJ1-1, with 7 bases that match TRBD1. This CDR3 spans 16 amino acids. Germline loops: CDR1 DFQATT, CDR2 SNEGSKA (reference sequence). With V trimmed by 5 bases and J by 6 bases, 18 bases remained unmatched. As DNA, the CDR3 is TGCAGTGCTGGAAGGACAGGCGTGACAAAGGGCGCTGAAGCTTTCTTT. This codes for CSAGRTGVTKGAEAFF.

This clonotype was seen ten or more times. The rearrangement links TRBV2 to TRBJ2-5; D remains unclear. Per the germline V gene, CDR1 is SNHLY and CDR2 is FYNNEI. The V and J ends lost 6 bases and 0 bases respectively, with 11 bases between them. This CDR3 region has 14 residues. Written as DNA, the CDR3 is TGTGCCAGCAGCCCGACTTCGTACCAAGAGACCCAGTACTTC. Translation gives CASSPTSYQETQYF.

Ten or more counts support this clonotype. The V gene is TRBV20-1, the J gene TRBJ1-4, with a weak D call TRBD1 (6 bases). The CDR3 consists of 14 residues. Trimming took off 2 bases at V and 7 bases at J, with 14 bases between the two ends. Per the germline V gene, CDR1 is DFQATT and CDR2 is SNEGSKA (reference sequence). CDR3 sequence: CSARPGAGGEKLFF. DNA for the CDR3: TGCAGTGCTAGACCAGGGGCAGGAGGTGAAAAACTGTTTTTT.

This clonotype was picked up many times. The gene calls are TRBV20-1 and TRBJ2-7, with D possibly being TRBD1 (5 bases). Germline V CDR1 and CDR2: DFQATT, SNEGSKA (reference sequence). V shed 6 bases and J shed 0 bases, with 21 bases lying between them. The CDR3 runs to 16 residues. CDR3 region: CSAKAQVDRLSYEQYF. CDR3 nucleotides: TGCAGTGCCAAGGCCCAGGTCGACAGACTCTCCTACGAGCAGTACTTC.

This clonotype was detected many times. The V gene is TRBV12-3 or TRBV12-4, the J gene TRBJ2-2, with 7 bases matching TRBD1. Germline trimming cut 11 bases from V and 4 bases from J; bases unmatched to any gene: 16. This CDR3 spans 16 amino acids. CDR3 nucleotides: TGTGCCTACTCTCCCCGAGAAGGGGGCCTCACCGGGGAGCTGTTTTTT. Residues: CAYSPREGGLTGELFF.

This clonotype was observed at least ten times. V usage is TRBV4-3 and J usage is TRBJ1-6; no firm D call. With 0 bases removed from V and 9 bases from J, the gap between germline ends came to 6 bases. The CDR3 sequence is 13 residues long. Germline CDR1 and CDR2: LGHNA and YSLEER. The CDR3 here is CASSQELRSPLHF. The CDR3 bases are TGCGCCAGCAGCCAAGAATTACGTTCACCCCTCCACTTT.

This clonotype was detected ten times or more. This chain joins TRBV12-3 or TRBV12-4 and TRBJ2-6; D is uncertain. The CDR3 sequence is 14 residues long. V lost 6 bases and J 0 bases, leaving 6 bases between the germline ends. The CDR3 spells CASRKISGANVLTF. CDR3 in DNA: TGTGCCAGCAGGAAAATCTCTGGGGCCAACGTCCTGACTTTC.

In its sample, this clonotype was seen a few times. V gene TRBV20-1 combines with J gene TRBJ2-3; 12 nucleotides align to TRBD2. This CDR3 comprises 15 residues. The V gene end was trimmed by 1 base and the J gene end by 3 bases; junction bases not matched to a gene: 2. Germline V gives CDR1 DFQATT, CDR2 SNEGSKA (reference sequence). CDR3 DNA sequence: TGCAGTGCTAGAGGCGGACTAGCGGGAACAGATACGCAGTATTTT. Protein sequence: CSARGGLAGTDTQYF.

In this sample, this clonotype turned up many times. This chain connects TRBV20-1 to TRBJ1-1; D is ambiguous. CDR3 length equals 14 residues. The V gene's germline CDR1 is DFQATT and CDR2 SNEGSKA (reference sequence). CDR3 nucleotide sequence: TGCAGAACTACCCTGGACGAAATGAACACTGAAGCTTTCTTT. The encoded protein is CRTTLDEMNTEAFF.

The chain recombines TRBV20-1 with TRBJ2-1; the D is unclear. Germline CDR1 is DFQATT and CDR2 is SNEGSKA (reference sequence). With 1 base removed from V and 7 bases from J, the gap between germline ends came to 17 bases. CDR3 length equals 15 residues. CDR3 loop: CSARVVGSVWNEQFF. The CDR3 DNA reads TGCAGTGCTAGAGTTGTGGGCTCGGTTTGGAATGAGCAGTTCTTC.

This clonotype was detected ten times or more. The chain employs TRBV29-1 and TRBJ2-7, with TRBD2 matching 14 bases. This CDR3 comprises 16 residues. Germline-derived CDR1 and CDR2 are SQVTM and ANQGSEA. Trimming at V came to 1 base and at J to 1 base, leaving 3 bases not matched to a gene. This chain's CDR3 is CSVEGGLAGGSYEQYF. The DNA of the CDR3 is TGCAGCGTTGAAGGCGGACTAGCGGGGGGTTCCTACGAGCAGTACTTC.

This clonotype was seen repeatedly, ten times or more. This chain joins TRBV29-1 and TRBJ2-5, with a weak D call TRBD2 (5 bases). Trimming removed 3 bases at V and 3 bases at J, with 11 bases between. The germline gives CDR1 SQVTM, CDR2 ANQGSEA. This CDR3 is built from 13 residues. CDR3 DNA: TGCAGCGTTGACAAATCCGGGGAAGAGACCCAGTACTTC. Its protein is CSVDKSGEETQYF.

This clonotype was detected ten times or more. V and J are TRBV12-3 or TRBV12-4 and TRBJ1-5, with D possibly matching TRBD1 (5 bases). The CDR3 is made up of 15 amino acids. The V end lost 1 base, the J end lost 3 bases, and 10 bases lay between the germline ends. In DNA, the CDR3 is TGTGCCAGCAGTTTAGAGGGGCAGACCAATCAGCCCCAGCATTTT. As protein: CASSLEGQTNQPQHF.

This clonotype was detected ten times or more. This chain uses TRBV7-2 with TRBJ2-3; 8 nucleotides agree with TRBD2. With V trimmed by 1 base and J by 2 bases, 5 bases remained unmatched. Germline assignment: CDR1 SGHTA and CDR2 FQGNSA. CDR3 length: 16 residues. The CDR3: CASSLVSGAPTDTQYF. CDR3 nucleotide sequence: TGTGCCAGCAGCTTAGTTAGCGGGGCGCCCACAGATACGCAGTATTTT.

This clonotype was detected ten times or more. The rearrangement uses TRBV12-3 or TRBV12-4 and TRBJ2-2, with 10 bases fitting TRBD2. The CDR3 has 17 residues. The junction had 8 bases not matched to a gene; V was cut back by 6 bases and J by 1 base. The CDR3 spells CASSLIGLAENTGELFF. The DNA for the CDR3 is TGTGCCAGCAGCTTGATTGGACTAGCGGAGAACACCGGGGAGCTGTTTTTT.

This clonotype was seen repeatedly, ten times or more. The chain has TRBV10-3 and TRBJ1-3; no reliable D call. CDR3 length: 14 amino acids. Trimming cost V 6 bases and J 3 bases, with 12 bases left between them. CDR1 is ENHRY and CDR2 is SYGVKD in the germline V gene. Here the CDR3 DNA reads TGTGCCATCAGGGGATCTCTATTTGGAAACACCATATATTTT. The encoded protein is CAIRGSLFGNTIYF.

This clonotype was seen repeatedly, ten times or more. The CDR3 reads CASSFNKGYTF. The CDR3 DNA is TGTGCCAGCAGCTTTAACAAGGGCTACACCTTC. The chain combines TRBV5-6 with TRBJ1-2; D remains unclear. Germline V gene lookup returns CDR1 SGHDT and CDR2 YYEEEE. The CDR3 spans 11 residues. With 2 bases removed from V and 8 bases from J, the gap between germline ends came to 7 bases.

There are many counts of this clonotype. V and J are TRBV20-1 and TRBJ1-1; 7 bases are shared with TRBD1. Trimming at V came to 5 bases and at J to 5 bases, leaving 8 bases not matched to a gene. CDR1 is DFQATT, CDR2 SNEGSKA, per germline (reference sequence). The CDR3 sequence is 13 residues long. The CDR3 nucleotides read TGCAGTGCTGGAGGGACAGTGGGAACTGAAGCTTTCTTT. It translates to CSAGGTVGTEAFF.

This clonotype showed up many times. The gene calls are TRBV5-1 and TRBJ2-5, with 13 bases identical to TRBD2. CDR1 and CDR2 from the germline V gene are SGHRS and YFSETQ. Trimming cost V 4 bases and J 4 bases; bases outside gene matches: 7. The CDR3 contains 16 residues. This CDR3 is CASSAGLAGVTETQYF. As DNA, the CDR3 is TGCGCCAGCAGCGCCGGACTAGCGGGAGTGACAGAGACCCAGTACTTC.

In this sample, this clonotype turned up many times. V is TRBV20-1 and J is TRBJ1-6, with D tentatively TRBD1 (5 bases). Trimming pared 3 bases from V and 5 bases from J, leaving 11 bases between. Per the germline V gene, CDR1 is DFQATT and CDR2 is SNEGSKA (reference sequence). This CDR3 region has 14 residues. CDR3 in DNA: TGCAGTGCTAGCGGGACGGAGAATAATTCACCCCTCCACTTT. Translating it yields CSASGTENNSPLHF.